These 25 T cell receptor beta chains came from one sample sequenced in a study of cytomegalovirus exposure and HLA in healthy donors. It was with 60 Vbeta and 13 Jbeta primers that the PCR ran. Generated by immunoSEQ multiplex PCR, the TCRdb table keeps only in-frame clones and is missing some. The table includes some 120,000 clones, 65% to 75% detected once. Sequencing was performed on PBMCs. The receptors here all came from a woman in her forties or fifties in good health and CMV-seropositive.

This clone was observed a few times. V and J are TRBV7-2 and TRBJ2-3; the match to TRBD1 covers 8 bases. Germline assignment: CDR1 SGHTA and CDR2 FQGNSA. J gave up 8 bases and V 4 bases, and 14 bases lay outside the gene matches. There are 16 residues in the CDR3. CDR3 sequence reads: CASSSTGQGRIGTQYF. DNA for the CDR3: TGTGCCAGCAGCTCCACCGGACAGGGTAGGATAGGTACGCAGTATTTT. Full variable domain (remainder filled in from reference TRBV7-2 and TRBJ2-3): GAGVSQSPSNKVTEKGKDVELRCDPISGHTALYWYRQSLGQGLEFLIYFQGNSAPDKSGLPSDRFSAERTGGSVSTLTIQRTQQEDSAVYLCASSSTGQGRIGTQYFGPGTRLTVL.

The gene calls are TRBV5-1 and TRBJ1-3; 7 bases are shared with TRBD1. The CDR3 contains 15 residues. With V trimmed by 4 bases and J by 3 bases, 7 bases remained unmatched. Germline V gene data show CDR1 as SGHRS and CDR2 as YFSETQ. CDR3 in amino acids: CASSPQGGDGNTIYF. CDR3 sequence (DNA): TGCGCCAGCAGCCCGCAAGGGGGCGATGGAAACACCATATATTTT.

The chain recombines TRBV9 with TRBJ1-1, with D unresolved. From germline, CDR1 is SGDLS and CDR2 YYNGEE. The V gene lost 0 bases and the J gene lost 2 bases, with 8 bases spanning the gap. The CDR3 is 14 residues long. The CDR3 DNA follows: TGTGCCAGCAGCGTAGCTTCGCGAAACACTGAAGCTTTCTTT. Translating it yields CASSVASRNTEAFF.

Comment on this clone: This same CDR3 is encoded by further DNA sequences in the sample. J is TRBJ1-1 and V is TRBV19; a possible D gene is TRBD1 (5 bases). V shed 2 bases and J shed 1 base, with 5 bases lying between them. This CDR3 has 13 residues. Germline CDR1 LNHDA, CDR2 SQIVND (reference sequence). CDR3 region: CASSIRGNTEAFF. The CDR3 nucleotides are TGTGCCAGTAGTATAAGGGGGAACACTGAAGCTTTCTTT.

As for this clone: A read error may account for a junction end that differs from germline. V and J are TRBV7-9 and TRBJ1-4; 7 bases are a match to TRBD1. CDR3 length equals 14 residues. Germline CDR1 SEHNR, CDR2 FQNEAQ (reference sequence). CDR3: CSSRLETGTEKLFF. In nucleotides, the CDR3 is TGTTCCAGCAGGCTCGAGACAGGGACTGAAAAACTGTTTTTT.

J is TRBJ1-5 and V is TRBV6-5, with 10 bases aligning to TRBD1. V trimming: 6 bases; J trimming: 7 bases; junction bases outside the gene matches: 9. This CDR3 comprises 15 residues. Germline V CDR1 and CDR2: MNHEY, SVGAGI. DNA for the CDR3: TGTGCCAGCAGCTCGACAGGGGGCGTCGCGCAGCCCCAGCATTTT. This encodes CASSSTGGVAQPQHF.

This chain links TRBV25-1 with TRBJ1-6, with D uncertain. CDR1 is MGHDK and CDR2 is SYGVNS in the germline V gene. The CDR3 covers 16 residues. Trimming took off 2 bases at V and 10 bases at J, with 18 bases between the two ends. This chain's CDR3 is CASSEPMGGRNSPLHF. CDR3 in DNA: TGTGCCAGCAGTGAACCGATGGGAGGAAGAAACTCACCCCTCCACTTT.

This clone was recorded once. The chain combines TRBV14 with TRBJ1-1; 9 bases are shared with TRBD1. The germline V gene has CDR1 SGHDN and CDR2 FVKESK. The CDR3 loop spans 15 amino acids. Germline trimming cut 0 bases from V and 4 bases from J; bases unmatched to any gene: 3. This chain's CDR3 is CASSQDWDRATEAFF. CDR3 bases: TGTGCCAGCAGCCAAGATTGGGACAGGGCCACTGAAGCTTTCTTT.

This clone was seen just once. This chain joins TRBV18 and TRBJ1-2; 12 bases line up with TRBD1. The CDR3 loop spans 18 amino acids. Germline lookup yields CDR1 KGHSH and CDR2 LQKENI. Trimming removed 2 bases from V and 2 bases from J; junction bases left unmatched: 9. The CDR3 sequence: CASSPSEQGQGANYGYTF. The CDR3 coding sequence is TGTGCCAGCTCACCAAGTGAGCAGGGACAGGGGGCGAACTATGGCTACACCTTC. Supplemented by reference TRBV18 and TRBJ1-2, the full variable domain reads NAGVMQNPRHLVRRRGQEARLRCSPMKGHSHVYWYRQLPEEGLKFMVYLQKENIIDESGMPKERFSAEFPKEGPSILRIQQVVRGDSAAYFCASSPSEQGQGANYGYTFGSGTRLTVV.

The genes are TRBV6-1 and TRBJ1-6, with 10 bases that match TRBD1. This CDR3 spans 17 amino acids. V shed 2 bases and J 3 bases; nucleotides not matched to a gene: 4. The germline gives CDR1 MNHNS, CDR2 SASEGT. The CDR3 nucleotides read TGTGCCAGCAGTGAAAATTGGGACAGGGGCTATAATTCACCCCTCCACTTT. Protein sequence: CASSENWDRGYNSPLHF.

This clone was seen a single time. J is TRBJ2-3 and V is TRBV5-1; 10 nucleotides line up with TRBD1. The CDR3 extends over 15 amino acids. Trimming took 4 bases from V and 3 from J; bases not matched to a gene: 5. Per germline, CDR1 SGHRS and CDR2 YFSETQ. Written as DNA, the CDR3 is TGCGCCAGCAGCCTCCGGGACAGGGGAACAGATACGCAGTATTTT. Translated: CASSLRDRGTDTQYF.

The J gene is TRBJ2-3, the V gene TRBV27; TRBD2 aligns across 11 bases. Losses at the gene ends were 2 bases for V and 5 bases for J; bases not matched to a gene: 18. Germline loops: CDR1 MNHEY, CDR2 SMNVEV (reference sequence). The CDR3 is 20 amino acids. The CDR3 region is CASSLAWGLAGGEGRDTQYF. CDR3 in DNA: TGTGCCAGCAGTTTAGCGTGGGGGCTAGCGGGGGGCGAGGGCAGAGATACGCAGTATTTT.

The chain is built from TRBV25-1 and TRBJ1-6, with TRBD1 matching over 9 bases. With V trimmed by 2 bases and J by 10 bases, 3 bases remained unmatched. Germline CDR1 is MGHDK and CDR2 is SYGVNS. The CDR3 spans 14 residues. CDR3 DNA sequence: TGTGCCAGCAGTGAAGGGACAGGGAGATCACCCCTCCACTTT. This gives the protein CASSEGTGRSPLHF.

This rearrangement joins TRBV7-2 to TRBJ2-5; TRBD2 aligns across 15 bases. Near its end, the DNA agrees better with TRBJ2-7, so the J call may be wrong. Per the germline V gene, CDR1 is SGHTA and CDR2 is FQGNSA. The CDR3 length is 16 residues. The CDR3 protein is CASSPGGTSGGIEQYF. The CDR3, as DNA: TGTGCCAGCAGCCCGGGGGGGACTAGCGGGGGGATCGAGCAGTACTTC.

CDR3: CASSPEVSGVQPQHF. The CDR3 DNA follows: TGTGCCAGCAGCCCAGAGGTCTCCGGGGTCCAGCCCCAGCATTTT. The chain couples TRBV4-2 to TRBJ1-5; D remains ambiguous. The CDR3 sequence is 15 residues long. The germline CDR1 and CDR2 sequences are LGHNA and YNFKEQ. Trimming removed 4 bases at V and 7 bases at J, with 17 bases between.

Worth noting for this clone: Other DNA sequences in the same sample also yield this CDR3. The V gene is TRBV6-1, the J gene TRBJ1-1, with D unclear. The CDR3 sequence is 13 residues long. Germline CDR1 reads MNHNS; CDR2 reads SASEGT. V was pared by 3 bases and J by 2 bases, with 7 bases between. CDR3 region: CASSERRNTEAFF. CDR3 bases: TGTGCCAGCAGTGAGAGAAGAAACACTGAAGCTTTCTTT.

The rearrangement links TRBV11-2 to TRBJ2-3, with D uncertain. Germline V gives CDR1 SGHAT, CDR2 FQNNGV. V was shortened by 8 bases and J by 6 bases, with 9 bases between the two germline ends. The CDR3 spans 11 residues. The DNA for the CDR3 is TGTGCCAGCCGCACTTCTGATACGCAGTATTTT. Translated: CASRTSDTQYF.

This chain joins TRBV5-6 and TRBJ1-4; D is unclear. The CDR3 contains 14 residues. V lost 1 base to trimming and J lost 8 bases, with 12 bases between them. CDR1 is SGHDT, CDR2 YYEEEE, per germline. CDR3 residues: CASSLWGREEKLFF. CDR3 nucleotide sequence: TGTGCCAGCAGCTTGTGGGGAAGGGAGGAAAAACTGTTTTTT.

In its sample, this clone was seen a few times. This chain uses TRBV7-2 with TRBJ2-7, with TRBD2 matching 8 bases. Germline V CDR1 and CDR2: SGHTA, FQGNSA. The J segment lost 4 bases and the V segment lost 3 bases, leaving 2 bases of the junction unmatched. This CDR3 has 13 residues. CDR3 sequence (DNA): TGTGCCAGCAGCTTCCGGGGGGGGTACGAGCAGTACTTC. Amino acid sequence: CASSFRGGYEQYF.

The rearrangement links TRBV30 to TRBJ1-1; D remains unclear. Germline CDR1 is GTSNPN and CDR2 is SVGIG (reference sequence). V was clipped by 0 bases and J by 8 bases, with 13 bases between them. This CDR3 comprises 13 residues. CDR3 loop: CAWSVPWADEAFF. CDR3 DNA sequence: TGTGCCTGGAGTGTACCATGGGCAGACGAAGCTTTCTTT. The complete variable domain, with remaining parts taken from reference TRBV30 and TRBJ1-1, reads SQTIHQWPATLVQPVGSPLSLECTVEGTSNPNLYWYRQAAGRGLQLLFYSVGIGQISSEVPQNLSASRPQDRQFILSSKKLLLSDSGFYLCAWSVPWADEAFFGQGTRLTVV.

This chain connects TRBV28 to TRBJ1-4, with D uncertain. The germline V and J ends were trimmed by 5 bases and 5 bases, with 12 bases remaining between them. The CDR3 is 14 amino acids. In germline, CDR1 is MDHEN, CDR2 SYDVKM. CDR3 coding DNA: TGTGCCAGCAGTCCGCCAGAAATAAATGAAAAACTGTTTTTT. Translated, it gives CASSPPEINEKLFF.

The J gene is TRBJ2-5, the V gene TRBV7-7; TRBD1 aligns across 7 bases. This CDR3 is 15 amino acids long. Unmatched junction bases numbered 7, after V lost 3 bases and J lost 3 bases. Germline CDR1 reads SSHAT; CDR2 reads FNYEAQ (reference sequence). CDR3 sequence reads: CASSFGRGFKETQYF. The CDR3 DNA reads as TGTGCCAGCAGCTTTGGCAGGGGGTTTAAAGAGACCCAGTACTTC. The full variable domain, in which reference TRBV7-7 and TRBJ2-5 provide the parts outside the CDR3, is GAGVSQSPRYKVTKRGQDVTLRCDPISSHATLYWYQQALGQGPEFLTYFNYEAQPDKSGLPSDRFSAERPEGSISTLTIQRTEQRDSAMYRCASSFGRGFKETQYFGPGTRLLVL.

This clone was seen only a few times. The V gene is TRBV5-6, the J gene TRBJ1-1; 8 nucleotides match TRBD1. J gave up 1 base and V 4 bases, and 9 bases lay outside the gene matches. This CDR3 has 16 residues. Germline CDR1 SGHDT, CDR2 YYEEEE. The CDR3, as DNA: TGTGCCAGCAGCCCTGGGGACAGGATGGAGAACACTGAAGCTTTCTTT. Translating gives CASSPGDRMENTEAFF. Based on the CDR3 plus reference TRBV5-6 and TRBJ1-1, the full variable domain is DAGVTQSPTHLIKTRGQQVTLRCSPKSGHDTVSWYQQALGQGPQFIFQYYEEEERQRGNFPDRFSGHQFPNYSSELNVNALLLGDSALYLCASSPGDRMENTEAFFGQGTRLTVV.

The chain carries TRBV2 and TRBJ2-7; TRBD1 matches 10 bases. Trimming took 6 bases from V and 2 from J; bases not matched to a gene: 4. The CDR3 covers 14 residues. Germline CDR1 reads SNHLY; CDR2 reads FYNNEI. The chain's CDR3 is CASSPGQGTYEQYF. For the CDR3, the DNA is TGTGCCAGCAGCCCGGGACAGGGGACCTACGAGCAGTACTTC.

The genes are TRBV27 and TRBJ1-2; no firm D call. Germline-derived CDR1 and CDR2 are MNHEY and SMNVEV (reference sequence). Trimming pared 4 bases from V and 1 base from J, leaving 13 bases between. This CDR3 spans 15 amino acids. In nucleotides, the CDR3 is TGTGCCAGCAGTTCTCAACCCGGGATTAACTATGGCTACACCTTC. Its protein product is CASSSQPGINYGYTF.